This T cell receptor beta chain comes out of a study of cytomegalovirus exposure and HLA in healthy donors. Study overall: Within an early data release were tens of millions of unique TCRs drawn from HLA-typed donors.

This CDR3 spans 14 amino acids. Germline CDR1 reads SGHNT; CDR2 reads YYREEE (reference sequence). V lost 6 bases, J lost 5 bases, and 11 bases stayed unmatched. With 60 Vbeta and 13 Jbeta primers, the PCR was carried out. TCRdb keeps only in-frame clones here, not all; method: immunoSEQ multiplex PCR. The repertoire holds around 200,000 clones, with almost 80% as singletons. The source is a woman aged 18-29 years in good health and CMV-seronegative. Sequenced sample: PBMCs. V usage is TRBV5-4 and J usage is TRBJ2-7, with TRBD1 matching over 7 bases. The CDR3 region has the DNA TGTGCCAGCAATACAGGGGCCCCCTCGGACGAGCAGTACTTC. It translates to CASNTGAPSDEQYF.